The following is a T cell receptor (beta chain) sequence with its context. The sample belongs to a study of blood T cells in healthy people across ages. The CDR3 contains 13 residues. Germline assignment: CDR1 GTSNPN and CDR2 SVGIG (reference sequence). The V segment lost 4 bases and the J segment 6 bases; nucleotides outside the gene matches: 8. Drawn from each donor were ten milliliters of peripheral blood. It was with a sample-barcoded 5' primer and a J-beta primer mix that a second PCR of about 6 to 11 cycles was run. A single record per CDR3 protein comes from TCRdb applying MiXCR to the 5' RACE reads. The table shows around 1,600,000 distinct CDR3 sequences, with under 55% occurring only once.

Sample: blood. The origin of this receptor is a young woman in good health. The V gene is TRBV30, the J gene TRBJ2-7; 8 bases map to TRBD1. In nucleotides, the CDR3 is TGTGCCTGGAATGGACAGGGCGGTGGCGAGCAGTACTTC. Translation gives CAWNGQGGGEQYF.